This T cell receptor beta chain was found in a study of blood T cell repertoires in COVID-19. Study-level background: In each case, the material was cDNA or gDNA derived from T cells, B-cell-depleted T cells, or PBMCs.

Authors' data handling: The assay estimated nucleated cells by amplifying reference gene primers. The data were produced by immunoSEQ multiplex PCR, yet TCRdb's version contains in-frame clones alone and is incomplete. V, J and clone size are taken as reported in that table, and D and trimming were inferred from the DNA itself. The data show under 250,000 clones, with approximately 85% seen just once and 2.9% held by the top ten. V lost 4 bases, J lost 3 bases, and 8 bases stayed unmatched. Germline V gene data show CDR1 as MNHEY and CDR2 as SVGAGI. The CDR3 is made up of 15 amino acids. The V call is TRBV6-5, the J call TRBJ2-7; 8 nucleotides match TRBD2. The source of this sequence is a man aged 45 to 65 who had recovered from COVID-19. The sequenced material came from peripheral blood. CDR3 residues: CASSSAGGPHYEQYF. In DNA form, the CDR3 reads TGTGCCAGCAGTTCGGCGGGAGGACCTCACTACGAGCAGTACTTC.